The entry below gives a single TCR beta chain sequence along with its context. Its specificity is unknown. These data are taken from a study of response to subunit inactivated influenza vaccine. TCRdb analysed the RT-PCR reads with MiXCR anew, one entry per CDR3 protein. The table includes around 200,000 distinct CDR3 sequences, around 9.2% detected once. The CDR3 spans 16 residues. From germline, CDR1 is LNHNV and CDR2 YYDKDF (reference sequence). After removal of 2 bases from V and 5 bases from J, the junction contained 8 bases not matched to a gene. Study outcomes and limitations: Authors suggested that a seasonal influenza vaccination recruits few new T cells each time.

This sequence was found in a man over 45 who received an inactivated influenza vaccine. The genes are TRBV15 and TRBJ2-7; 11 bases align to TRBD1. Sequences were derived from non-naive T cells sorted from PBMCs, sampled on the day of vaccination. The CDR3 loop is CATSRQKGQGANEQYF. The CDR3 DNA follows: TGTGCCACCAGCAGACAAAAAGGACAGGGGGCAAACGAGCAGTACTTC.